These 3 T cell receptor beta chains came from one sample sequenced in a study of T cells after yellow fever vaccination. In TCRdb, the 5' RACE reads were re-called with MiXCR into one record per CDR3 protein. The table records 120,000 or so distinct CDR3 sequences, approximately 9% of them present only once. The input for sequencing was CD8+ T cells sorted from PBMCs, taken on the day of the yellow fever booster vaccination. The receptors originated from a man aged 18 to 30 who received the YFV17D yellow fever vaccine.

The chain joins TRBV4-2 to TRBJ2-7; D might be TRBD1 (6 bases). This CDR3 has 15 amino acids. V was pared by 3 bases and J by 0 bases, with 12 bases between. In germline, CDR1 is LGHNA, CDR2 YNFKEQ. CDR3 in DNA: TGTGCCAGCAGCCAGGGAGACAGGAGCTCCTACGAGCAGTACTTC. Its translation is CASSQGDRSSYEQYF.

The chain has TRBV7-9 and TRBJ2-6; D remains ambiguous. The germline gives CDR1 SEHNR, CDR2 FQNEAQ (reference sequence). With 6 bases removed from V and 0 bases from J, the gap between germline ends came to 6 bases. The CDR3 spans 14 residues. CDR3 in DNA: TGTGCCAGCAGTGAGGTCTCTGGGGCCAACGTCCTGACTTTC. It is translated as CASSEVSGANVLTF.

This chain connects TRBV6-6 to TRBJ2-7, with D possibly TRBD1 on 5 matching bases. Germline V gene lookup returns CDR1 MNHNY and CDR2 SVGAGI (reference sequence). The CDR3 sequence is 12 residues long. V was shortened by 5 bases and J by 4 bases, with 9 bases between the two germline ends. CDR3 bases: TGTGCCAGCAGTCGCAGGGATTACGAGCAGTACGTC. Protein product: CASSRRDYEQYV.